A selection of T cell receptor beta chains follows, all from one sample in a study of Graves' ophthalmopathy and Graves' hyperthyroidism. MiXCR, run by TCRdb on the multiplex PCR reads, gives a single entry per CDR3 protein. The sample holds 560,000 or so distinct CDR3 sequences; about 40% are singletons and the top ten take about 4.2%. What was sequenced was peripheral blood or thyroid tissue (not recorded which). These receptors came from an adult man with Graves' hyperthyroidism. Each CDR3 is given with its conserved first and last residue. The order of the fields is clone size, V gene, D gene, J gene, CDR3 DNA, CDR3 protein. D genes are given only for firm matches. A clone size is listed for some rows: how often the clone was seen (once, few, many), or a class if it is expanded.

>many|TRBV7-8|.|TRBJ2-7
TGTGCCAGCAGCTTAGCTGGTTCTTTCGACGAGCAGTACTTC
CASSLAGSFDEQYF
>.|TRBV20-1|TRBD1|TRBJ1-2
TGCAGCGCCAAGGTGTGGACAGGGGATGGCTACACCTTC
CSAKVWTGDGYTF
>many|TRBV5-1|.|TRBJ2-2
TGCGCCAGCAGCCCCCATGGTGGAGGGGCCGGGGAGCTGTTTTTT
CASSPHGGGAGELFF
>.|TRBV15|.|TRBJ1-6
TGTGCCACCAGCAGAGAAACAGGATACGGTTCACCCCTCCACTTT
CATSRETGYGSPLHF
>.|TRBV10-3|.|TRBJ1-1
TGTGCCAGCAGTTACTCGGGGGGCCGCGGGGAAGCTTTCTTT
CASSYSGGRGEAFF
>many|TRBV4-2|.|TRBJ1-5
TGTGCCAGCAGCCAAGACGGGGACAGCAATCAGCCCCAGCATTTT
CASSQDGDSNQPQHF
>many|TRBV5-1|.|TRBJ1-1
TGCGCCAGCGGACGGACGGAGAACACTGAAGCTTTCTTT
CASGRTENTEAFF
>few|TRBV29-1|TRBD1|TRBJ1-4
TGCAGCGTTGAAGATACGAGACAGGGGCGTGAAAAACTGTTTTTT
CSVEDTRQGREKLFF
>many|TRBV10-3|TRBD1|TRBJ2-7
TGTGCCATCAGCGATAGACAGGGGAGGTCCCACGAGCAGTACTTC
CAISDRQGRSHEQYF
>many|TRBV11-2|TRBD1|TRBJ1-1
TGTGCCAGCAGTTCAAGGACAGGGTGGACTGAAGCTTTCTTT
CASSSRTGWTEAFF
>.|TRBV6-5|.|TRBJ1-4
TGTGCCAGTGAGGCGGGAGGAATGTATGACAGACTGTTTTTT
CASEAGGMYDRLFF
>.|TRBV11-2|TRBD2|TRBJ2-2
TGTGCCAGCAGCTTGTTCCTAACTAGCGGGGGGTCGAACACCGGGGAGCTGTTTTTT
CASSLFLTSGGSNTGELFF
>.|TRBV7-8|TRBD2|TRBJ2-1
TGTGCCAGCAGCCGGGGGGGCAATGAGCAGCTCTTC
CASSRGGNEQLF
>.|TRBV2|.|TRBJ2-2
TGTGCCAGCAGTGAAGCACCGCAGCACACCGGGGAGCTGTTTTTT
CASSEAPQHTGELFF
>many|TRBV5-1|TRBD1|TRBJ2-7
TGCGCCAGCAGCCCCGACAGGGACGAGCAGTACTTC
CASSPDRDEQYF
>.|TRBV5-1|.|TRBJ2-3
TGCGCCAGCAGCTTGGGACAGCGCGGGGATACGCAGTATTTT
CASSLGQRGDTQYF
>few|TRBV25-1|.|TRBJ2-7
TGTGCCAGACCTGGCCGAGCAGGGTCTTTTTACGAGCAGTACTTC
CARPGRAGSFYEQYF
>.|TRBV12-3/TRBV12-4|.|TRBJ2-7
TGTGCCAGCAGCCAAGAATGGGGCTATGAGCAGTACTTC
CASSQEWGYEQYF
>.|TRBV7-9|.|TRBJ2-1
TGTGCCAGCAGCTTAGCGGGGATTGGGGGTGAGCAGTTCTTC
CASSLAGIGGEQFF
>.|TRBV10-1|.|TRBJ1-5
TGTGCCAGCAGCCGGACCAGACAGCCACCCGAGCATTTT
CASSRTRQPPEHF
>.|TRBV6-6|TRBD2|TRBJ2-2
TGTGCCAGCAGTAGGGGTGGGCTAGCGGGAGCCGGGGAGCTGTTTTTT
CASSRGGLAGAGELFF
>.|TRBV5-1|TRBD1|TRBJ1-1
TGTGCCAGCAGCTTCGGGACAGGGTACATGAACACTGAAGCTTTCTTT
CASSFGTGYMNTEAFF
>few|TRBV7-9|.|TRBJ2-3
TGTGCCAGCAGCGTAGGAGGGACACTAGATACGCAGTATTTT
CASSVGGTLDTQYF
>.|TRBV24-1|.|TRBJ2-5
TGTGCCACCAGTGATGGGTGGAGCGACCAAGAGACCCAGTACTTC
CATSDGWSDQETQYF
>few|TRBV15|TRBD1|TRBJ1-1
TGTGCCACCAGCGAACACAGGGGAGCCACTGAAGCTTTCTTT
CATSEHRGATEAFF
>many|TRBV6-5|.|TRBJ2-5
TGTGCCAGCAGTTACGCCGGGCCCCCGGAGACCCAGTACTTC
CASSYAGPPETQYF
>.|TRBV29-1|.|TRBJ2-3
TGCAGCGTTGAAGTCAGTGTAGGGGATACGCAGTATTTT
CSVEVSVGDTQYF
>.|TRBV29-1|.|TRBJ2-5
TGCAGCGCGACAGCCCCAGGGATCCAAGAGACCCAGTACTTC
CSATAPGIQETQYF